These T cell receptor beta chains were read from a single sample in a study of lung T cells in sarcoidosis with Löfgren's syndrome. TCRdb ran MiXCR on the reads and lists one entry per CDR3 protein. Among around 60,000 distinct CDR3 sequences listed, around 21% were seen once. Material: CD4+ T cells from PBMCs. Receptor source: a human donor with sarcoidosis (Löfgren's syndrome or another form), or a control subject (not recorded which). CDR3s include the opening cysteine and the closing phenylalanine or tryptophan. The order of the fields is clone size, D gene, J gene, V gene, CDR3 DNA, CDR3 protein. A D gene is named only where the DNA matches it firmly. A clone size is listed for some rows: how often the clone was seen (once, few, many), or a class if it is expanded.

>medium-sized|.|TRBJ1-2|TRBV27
TGTGCCAGCAGACAGGGACTCGGCTATGGCTACACCTTC
CASRQGLGYGYTF
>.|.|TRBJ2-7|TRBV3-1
TGTGCCAGCAGCGCTGACTGGGGGACCTACGAGCAGTACTTC
CASSADWGTYEQYF
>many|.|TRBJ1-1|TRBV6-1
TGTGCCAGCAGTTCTTCTAGGGGGTACACTGAAGCTTTCTTT
CASSSSRGYTEAFF
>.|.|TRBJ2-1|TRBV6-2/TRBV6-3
TGTGCCAGCAAACGCACATCTTCCTACAATGAGCAGTTCTTC
CASKRTSSYNEQFF
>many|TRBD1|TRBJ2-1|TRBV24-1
TGTGCCACCAGTGACTCCACCCCGGGACAGGGGGCGAGTTCCTACAATGAGCAGTTCTTC
CATSDSTPGQGASSYNEQFF
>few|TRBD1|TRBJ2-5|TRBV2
TGTGCCAGCAGTGAAAATTATGGGACAGCAGAGACCCAGTACTTC
CASSENYGTAETQYF
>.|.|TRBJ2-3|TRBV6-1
TGTGCCAGCAGTTGCTGCGGGGCAGATACGCAGTATTTT
CASSCCGADTQYF
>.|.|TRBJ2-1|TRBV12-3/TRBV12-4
TGTGCCAGCGTAGGGCCATTAGGGGAACCTCCGTTCAATGAGCAGTTCTTC
CASVGPLGEPPFNEQFF
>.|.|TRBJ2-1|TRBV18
TGTGCCAGCTCATCCACTAGCTACAATGAGCAGTTCTTC
CASSSTSYNEQFF
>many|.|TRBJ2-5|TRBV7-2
TGTGCCAGCAGCCGTTCAAGACTCCAAGAGACCCAGTACTTC
CASSRSRLQETQYF
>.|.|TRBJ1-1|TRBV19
TGTGCCAGTAGTAAGGGACGGAATGTGAACACTGAAGCTTTCTTT
CASSKGRNVNTEAFF
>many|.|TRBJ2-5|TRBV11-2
TGTGCCAGCAGCTTTTCACGAAATCAAGAGACCCAGTACTTC
CASSFSRNQETQYF
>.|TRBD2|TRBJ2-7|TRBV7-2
TGTGCCAGCAGCCCACTAGCGGGAACCTTAAGAGAGCAGTACTTC
CASSPLAGTLREQYF
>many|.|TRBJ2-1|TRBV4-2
TGTGCCAGCAGCGGGCGGGACCCGGTGCGGTTCTTC
CASSGRDPVRFF
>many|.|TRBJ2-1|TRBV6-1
TGTGCCAGCAGTGCGGGTGGCAACAATGAGCAGTTCTTC
CASSAGGNNEQFF
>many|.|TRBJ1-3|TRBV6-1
TGTGCCAGCAGCCCCTGGGGGGGCGGTACAGAGGACACCATATATTTT
CASSPWGGGTEDTIYF
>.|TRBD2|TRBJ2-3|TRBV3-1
TGTGCCAGCAGCCAAGTCACGGGACTAGCCCGCCTCACAGATACGCAGTATTTT
CASSQVTGLARLTDTQYF
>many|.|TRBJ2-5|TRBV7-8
TGTGCCAGCAGCCCCGGGACGAGGCGGGAGACCCAGTACTTC
CASSPGTRRETQYF
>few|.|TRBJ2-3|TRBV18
TGTGCCAGCTCACCACGAAAGGCAGGAGCAGATACGCAGTATTTT
CASSPRKAGADTQYF
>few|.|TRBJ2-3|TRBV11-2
TGTGCCAGCAGCTTAGCCAGGGTGACCACAGATACGCAGTATTTT
CASSLARVTTDTQYF
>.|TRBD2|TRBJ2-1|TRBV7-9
TGTGCCAGCAGCTCCTCCTCCGGGACTAGCGGGATTATCTCCTACAATGAGCAGTTCTTC
CASSSSSGTSGIISYNEQFF
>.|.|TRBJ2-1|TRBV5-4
TGTGCCAGCAGCTCCCCCCTAGTGGGGGATGAGCAGTTCTTC
CASSSPLVGDEQFF
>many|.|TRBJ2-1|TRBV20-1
TGCAGTGCTACCGCGGACGCTTTGGGTTCATACAATGAGCAGTTCTTC
CSATADALGSYNEQFF
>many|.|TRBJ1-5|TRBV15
TGTGCCACCAGCAGTTGGGGGGGCAATCAGCCCCAGCATTTT
CATSSWGGNQPQHF
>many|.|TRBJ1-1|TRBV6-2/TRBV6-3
TGTGCCAGCAGTTACTCCCCGGGACTCCTGAACACTGAAGCTTTCTTT
CASSYSPGLLNTEAFF
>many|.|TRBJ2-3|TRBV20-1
TGCAGTGCTAGTAGGTCTGGGATCCCAGATACGCAGTATTTT
CSASRSGIPDTQYF
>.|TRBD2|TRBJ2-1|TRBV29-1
TGCAGCGTTGAAAAAAGCGGGGGTGGGTACAATGAGCAGTTCTTC
CSVEKSGGGYNEQFF
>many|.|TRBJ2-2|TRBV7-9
TGTGCCAGCAGCATTTTCCCCGGGGGCACCGGGGAGCTGTTTTTT
CASSIFPGGTGELFF
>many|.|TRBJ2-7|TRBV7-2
TGTGCCAGCAGCTTAGAAGGCAGGGGTCCCTACGAGCAGTACTTC
CASSLEGRGPYEQYF
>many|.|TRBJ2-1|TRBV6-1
TGTGCCAGCAAGCGGAGCTCCTACAATGAGCAGTTCTTC
CASKRSSYNEQFF
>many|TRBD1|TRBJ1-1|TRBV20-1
TGCAGTGCTGAGAGACAGGGACATCTGAACACTGAAGCTTTCTTT
CSAERQGHLNTEAFF
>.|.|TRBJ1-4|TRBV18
TGTGCCAGCTCACCACTGGAGAGCCCTCTCGAAAAACTGTTTTTT
CASSPLESPLEKLFF
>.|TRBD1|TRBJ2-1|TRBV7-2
TGTGCCAGCAGCTCGCAGACAGGGGTTTCGGGTGAGCAGTTCTTC
CASSSQTGVSGEQFF
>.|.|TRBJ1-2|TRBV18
TGTGCCAGCTCACCTCCTCGATACCCAAACTATGGCCACACCTTC
CASSPPRYPNYGHTF
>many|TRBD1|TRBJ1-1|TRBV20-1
TGCAGTGCTAAAACAGGGGGCCGGAACACTGAAGCTTTCTTT
CSAKTGGRNTEAFF
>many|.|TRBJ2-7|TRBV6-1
TGTGCCAGCAGTTTAACCGGGACCTACGAGCAGTACTTC
CASSLTGTYEQYF
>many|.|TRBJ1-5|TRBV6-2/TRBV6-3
TGTGCCAGCAGTTATCTCTCCGGATATCAGCCCCAGCATTTT
CASSYLSGYQPQHF
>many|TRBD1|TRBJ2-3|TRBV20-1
TGCAGTGCTAGGTCGTGGGCAGGGGGCAAAGGAAGAGGAAGGGATACGCAGTATTTT
CSARSWAGGKGRGRDTQYF
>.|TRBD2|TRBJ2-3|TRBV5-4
TGTGCCAGCAGCTTGGGCAGCGGGAAGGCGTCGACAGATACGCAGTATTTT
CASSLGSGKASTDTQYF
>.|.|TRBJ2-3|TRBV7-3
TGTGCCAGCAGCTTAATCCCGAGCACAGATACGCAGTATTTT
CASSLIPSTDTQYF
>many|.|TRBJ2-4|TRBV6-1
TGTGCCAGCAGCCTGACAGGGACTGACGAGCCCAAAAACATTCAGTACTTC
CASSLTGTDEPKNIQYF
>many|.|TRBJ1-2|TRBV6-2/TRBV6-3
TGTGCCAGCAGTTACTCTGTCATCCCCAACTATGGCTACACCTTC
CASSYSVIPNYGYTF
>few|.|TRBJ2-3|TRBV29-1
TGCAGCGTCGTACGGGGCCCCACAGATACGCAGTATTTT
CSVVRGPTDTQYF
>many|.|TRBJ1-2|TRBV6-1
TGTGCCAGCAGAGTGGACAGAAACTATGGCTACACCTTC
CASRVDRNYGYTF
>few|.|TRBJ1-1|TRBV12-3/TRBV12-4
TGTGCCAGCAGTCCCGATGCGGGGTGGCATGAAGCTTTCTTT
CASSPDAGWHEAFF
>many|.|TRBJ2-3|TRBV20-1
TGCAGTGCTAGCTTGTTTGGACGGAGCACAGATACGCAGTATTTT
CSASLFGRSTDTQYF
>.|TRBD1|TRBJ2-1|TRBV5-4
TGTGCCAGCAGCTTAGACAGGGCGTCCTACAATGAGCAGTTCTTC
CASSLDRASYNEQFF
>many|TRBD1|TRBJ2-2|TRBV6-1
TGTGCCAGCAGTCTACAGGGGAAAAGAACCGGGGAGCTGTTTTTT
CASSLQGKRTGELFF
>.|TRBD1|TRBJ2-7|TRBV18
TGTGCCGGCTCCCTACCGGGACAGGCCTACGAGCAGTACTTC
CAGSLPGQAYEQYF
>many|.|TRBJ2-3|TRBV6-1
TGTGCCAGCAATGAGGAGGGTGGTACGCAGTATTTT
CASNEEGGTQYF
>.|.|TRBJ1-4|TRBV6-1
TGTGCCAGCAGTGATCGGAGTGAAGGAGCAACTAATGAAGAACTATTTTTT
CASSDRSEGATNEELFF
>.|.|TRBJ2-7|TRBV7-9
TGTGCCAGCAGCTCCCCGGGGCCCGATGTCCGCGAGCAGTACTTC
CASSSPGPDVREQYF
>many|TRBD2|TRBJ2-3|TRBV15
TGTGCCACCAGCAGAGATGGTCGGGGGGGTTCAGATACGCAGTATTTT
CATSRDGRGGSDTQYF
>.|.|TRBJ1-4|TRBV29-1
TGCAGCGTTGGGGTAGGGACCGAAAGACTGTTTTTT
CSVGVGTERLFF
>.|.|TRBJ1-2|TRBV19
TGTGCCAGTATACCTTCGTCGGGGGCTAACTATGGCTACACCTTC
CASIPSSGANYGYTF